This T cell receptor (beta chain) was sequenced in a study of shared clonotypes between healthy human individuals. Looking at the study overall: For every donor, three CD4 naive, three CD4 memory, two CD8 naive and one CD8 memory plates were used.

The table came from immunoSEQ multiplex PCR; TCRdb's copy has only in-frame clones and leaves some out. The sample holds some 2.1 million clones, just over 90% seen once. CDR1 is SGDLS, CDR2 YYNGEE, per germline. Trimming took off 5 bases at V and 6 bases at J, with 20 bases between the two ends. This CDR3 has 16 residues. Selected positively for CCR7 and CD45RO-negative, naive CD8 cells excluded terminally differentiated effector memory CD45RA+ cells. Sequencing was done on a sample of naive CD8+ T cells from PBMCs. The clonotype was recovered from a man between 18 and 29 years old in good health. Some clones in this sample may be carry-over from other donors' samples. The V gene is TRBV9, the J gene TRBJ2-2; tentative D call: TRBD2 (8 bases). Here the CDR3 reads CASRGSGTVGAGELFF. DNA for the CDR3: TGTGCCAGCAGGGGTAGCGGGACAGTGGGTGCCGGGGAGCTGTTTTTT. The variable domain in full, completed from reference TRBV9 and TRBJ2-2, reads DSGVTQTPKHLITATGQRVTLRCSPRSGDLSVYWYQQSLDQGLQFLIQYYNGEERAKGNILERFSAQQFPDLHSELNLSSLELGDSALYFCASRGSGTVGAGELFFGEGSRLTVL.